This T cell receptor beta chain originates from a study of blood T cell repertoires in COVID-19. At the level of the study: The analysed material was cDNA or gDNA that came from T cells, B-cell-depleted T cells, or PBMCs.

The V and J ends lost 0 bases and 0 bases respectively, with 9 bases between them. The V gene's germline CDR1 is MNHEY and CDR2 SVGAGI. The CDR3 sequence is 15 residues long. Per the authors' pipeline: It was from reference gene primer amplification that nucleated cell counts were estimated. Sequenced by immunoSEQ multiplex PCR; TCRdb stores in-frame clones only, minus some. The V and J calls and clone size were taken over from that table, and D and trimming were inferred from the DNA. The sample consists of about 290,000 clones, roughly 89% of them appearing once. The specimen sequenced was peripheral blood. This sequence originates from a woman aged 25-40 years with COVID-19, enrolled during active disease. This sequence joins TRBV6-5 and TRBJ2-7; D gene unclear. The CDR3 bases are TGTGCCAGCAGTTACTCGTTTCGGAGCTCCTACGAGCAGTACTTC. It yields the protein CASSYSFRSSYEQYF.